These 21 T cell receptor beta chains were sequenced from one sample in a study of T cell changes during pregnancy in multiple sclerosis (dated by TCRdb to the late 2010s). Library generation was performed with the immunoSEQ multiplex PCR assay. The table comes from immuneACCESS by way of TCRdb, which keeps in-frame sequences with V and J called. Part of the clones is missing from these tables; in studies checked, under half for an unresolved V gene and the rest for unknown reasons. Recorded for this sample are about 77,000 clones; roughly 91% of them occurred a single time. The ten largest clonotypes hold just over 2.5% of the sample. The source was peripheral blood, collected after pregnancy. These receptor sequences come from a female donor in good health, enrolled as a control in a pregnancy study.

This clone was recorded once. J is TRBJ2-7 and V is TRBV6-6; no firm D call. This CDR3 region has 14 residues. Germline-derived CDR1 and CDR2 are MNHNY and SVGAGI (reference sequence). Trimming took off 8 bases at V and 0 bases at J, with 14 bases between the two ends. The CDR3 sequence is CASEPTLTSYEQYF. CDR3 coding DNA: TGTGCCAGCGAGCCCACCCTTACCTCCTACGAGCAGTACTTC.

V gene TRBV9 combines with J gene TRBJ2-7; TRBD2 matches at 12 bases. There are 17 residues in the CDR3. The J segment lost 3 bases and the V segment lost 0 bases, leaving 7 bases of the junction unmatched. The germline CDR1 and CDR2 sequences are SGDLS and YYNGEE. The CDR3 DNA reads as TGTGCCAGCAGCGTAGGTGCTAGCGGGGGGGTTATCTACGAGCAGTACTTC. Its protein is CASSVGASGGVIYEQYF.

The chain joins TRBV30 to TRBJ2-7, with D possibly being TRBD1 (6 bases). Looked up from germline, CDR1 is GTSNPN and CDR2 is SVGIG (reference sequence). The V end lost 3 bases, the J end lost 1 base, and 16 bases lay between the germline ends. CDR3 length equals 15 residues. The CDR3 region has the DNA TGTGCCTGGAGCGTAACAGGGTTTAATTCCTACGAGCAGTACTTC. Its protein product is CAWSVTGFNSYEQYF.

CDR3: CASRPRQGGTEAFF. The CDR3 DNA follows: TGCGCCAGCAGGCCAAGACAGGGGGGCACTGAAGCTTTCTTT. V and J are TRBV10-1 and TRBJ1-1; TRBD1 matches at 9 bases. The CDR3 loop spans 14 amino acids. CDR1 and CDR2 (germline): WNHNN, SYGVQD (reference sequence). Trimming at V came to 6 bases and at J to 4 bases, leaving 6 bases not matched to a gene.

V is TRBV14 and J is TRBJ2-1; 7 bases are shared with TRBD2. The V segment lost 4 bases and the J segment 7 bases; nucleotides outside the gene matches: 16. Germline V CDR1 and CDR2: SGHDN, FVKESK. The CDR3 runs 17 residues. CDR3 nucleotide sequence: TGTGCCAGCAGCCGCGCCTGGGGGGAGGGCCTATCTAATGAGCAGTTCTTC. This codes for CASSRAWGEGLSNEQFF.

The V call is TRBV29-1, the J call TRBJ1-2; D remains unclear. Germline V gives CDR1 SQVTM, CDR2 ANQGSEA. The CDR3 contains 14 residues. With 6 bases removed from V and 1 base from J, the gap between germline ends came to 15 bases. In nucleotides, the CDR3 is TGCAGCGTGGGGAGAGGACGGAATAACTATGGCTACACCTTC. Protein product: CSVGRGRNNYGYTF. The variable domain in full, with the rest retrieved from reference TRBV29-1 and TRBJ1-2, is SAVISQKPSRDICQRGTSLTIQCQVDSQVTMMFWYRQQPGQSLTLIATANQGSEATYESGFVIDKFPISRPNLTFSTLTVSNMSPEDSSIYLCSVGRGRNNYGYTFGSGTRLTVV.

This chain uses TRBV7-9 with TRBJ2-3; no definite D call. This CDR3 is 16 amino acids long. Germline values: CDR1 SEHNR, CDR2 FQNEAQ (reference sequence). V was shortened by 2 bases and J by 1 base, with 13 bases between the two germline ends. This chain's CDR3 is CASSLIVEWGTDTQYF. CDR3 in DNA: TGTGCCAGCAGCTTAATAGTGGAGTGGGGCACAGATACGCAGTATTTT.

The chain recombines TRBV19 with TRBJ2-3; 8 nucleotides line up with TRBD2. V gave up 1 base and J gave up 4 bases; unmatched junction bases: 7. The CDR3 is 16 amino acids. CDR1 and CDR2 from the germline V gene are LNHDA and SQIVND (reference sequence). The CDR3 DNA reads as TGTGCCAGTAGTATAGGACCGGGGGGGCCAGCAGATACGCAGTATTTT. Its protein is CASSIGPGGPADTQYF.

The rearrangement links TRBV30 to TRBJ1-6; 8 bases are shared with TRBD1. Trimming removed 2 bases from V and 10 bases from J; junction bases left unmatched: 7. The CDR3 has 14 amino acids. Germline V lookup: CDR1 GTSNPN, CDR2 SVGIG (reference sequence). The CDR3, as DNA: TGTGCCTGGAGTTTAGGGACAGGAAACTCACCCCTCCACTTT. Translated, it gives CAWSLGTGNSPLHF.

The CDR3: CASSPVTVYGGALDTQYF. The CDR3 DNA is TGTGCCAGCTCACCTGTGACTGTATACGGGGGGGCTTTAGATACGCAGTATTTT. The gene calls are TRBV18 and TRBJ2-3; 8 bases match TRBD2. Germline trimming cut 3 bases from V and 5 bases from J; bases unmatched to any gene: 16. Germline CDR1 is KGHSH and CDR2 is LQKENI. The CDR3 totals 18 residues.

V usage is TRBV4-1 and J usage is TRBJ2-7; TRBD2 agrees at 7 bases. This CDR3 is 14 amino acids long. Trimming took 4 bases from V and 3 from J; bases not matched to a gene: 6. Germline V gene lookup returns CDR1 MGHRA and CDR2 YSYEKL. The DNA for the CDR3 is TGCGCCAGCAGCCGGGGGGGTCTAGGCTACGAGCAGTACTTC. Amino acids: CASSRGGLGYEQYF.

The V gene is TRBV19, the J gene TRBJ1-4; 7 nucleotides align to TRBD1. This CDR3 is built from 15 residues. V lost 5 bases to trimming and J lost 5 bases; unmatched junction nucleotides: 8. CDR1 LNHDA and CDR2 SQIVND come from the germline V gene (reference sequence). CDR3 loop: CASSPWGQSNEKLFF. The CDR3 DNA sequence: TGTGCCAGTAGTCCCTGGGGACAGTCCAATGAAAAACTGTTTTTT.

The chain carries TRBV15 and TRBJ2-5; tentatively, D is TRBD2 (6 bases). V gave up 5 bases and J gave up 4 bases, with 14 bases separating them. The CDR3 length is 14 residues. CDR1 is LNHNV and CDR2 is YYDKDF in the germline V gene (reference sequence). CDR3 region: CATSARGGLETQYF. DNA for the CDR3: TGTGCCACCAGCGCAAGGGGAGGCTTAGAGACCCAGTACTTC. The whole variable domain, remainder taken from reference TRBV15 and TRBJ2-5, is DAMVIQNPRYQVTQFGKPVTLSCSQTLNHNVMYWYQQKSSQAPKLLFHYYDKDFNNEADTPDNFQSRRPNTSFCFLDIRSPGLGDTAMYLCATSARGGLETQYFGPGTRLLVL.

The rearrangement uses TRBV19 and TRBJ2-5; 9 bases are shared with TRBD2. This CDR3 has 16 residues. Trimming at V came to 3 bases and at J to 5 bases, leaving 10 bases not matched to a gene. CDR1 is LNHDA and CDR2 is SQIVND in the germline V gene (reference sequence). The CDR3, as DNA: TGTGCCAGTAGTATTCTCCCCGGGACTAGCATGGAGACCCAGTACTTC. This translates into CASSILPGTSMETQYF.

The chain carries TRBV19 and TRBJ1-2, with TRBD1 matching 7 bases. Germline CDR1 is LNHDA and CDR2 is SQIVND (reference sequence). Trimming removed 7 bases from V and 7 bases from J; junction bases left unmatched: 9. The CDR3 extends over 13 amino acids. CDR3 bases: TGTGCCAGTACCGCGACAGGGTTACTTGGCTACACCTTC. Translated, it gives CASTATGLLGYTF.

This chain uses TRBV28 with TRBJ1-1; possibly TRBD1 for D (6 bases). The CDR3 extends over 13 amino acids. Trimming took off 8 bases at V and 6 bases at J, with 16 bases between the two ends. The germline CDR1 and CDR2 sequences are MDHEN and SYDVKM. CDR3: CASSFPGVPEAFF. The CDR3 DNA is TGTGCCAGCTCCTTCCCAGGGGTGCCTGAAGCTTTCTTT.

This clone appeared once. The genes are TRBV30 and TRBJ1-4, with D hard to call. Trimming shortened V by 0 bases and J by 8 bases, and 7 bases separated the two germline ends. This CDR3 region has 12 residues. In germline, CDR1 is GTSNPN, CDR2 SVGIG (reference sequence). This CDR3 reads CAWSVRGEKLFF. The CDR3 region has the DNA TGTGCCTGGAGTGTACGCGGGGAAAAACTGTTTTTT.

This chain connects TRBV30 to TRBJ1-2; D uncertain. Trimming pared 2 bases from V and 2 bases from J, leaving 3 bases between. Germline V CDR1 and CDR2: GTSNPN, SVGIG (reference sequence). This CDR3 region has 11 residues. The CDR3 spells CAWSPNYGYTF. The CDR3 DNA reads as TGTGCCTGGAGTCCGAACTATGGCTACACCTTC.

V usage is TRBV4-2 and J usage is TRBJ2-2, with TRBD2 as a possible D gene (6 bases). V dropped 3 bases and J dropped 0 bases, with 14 bases sitting between them. There are 17 residues in the CDR3. Germline V gene data show CDR1 as LGHNA and CDR2 as YNFKEQ. The CDR3 loop is CASSQYTAGPNTGELFF. DNA for the CDR3: TGTGCCAGCAGCCAGTACACCGCGGGACCGAACACCGGGGAGCTGTTTTTT.

The CDR3 loop is CASSATGGFNEKLFF. The DNA of the CDR3 is TGTGCCAGCAGCGCAACAGGGGGTTTCAATGAAAAACTGTTTTTT. The rearrangement uses TRBV9 and TRBJ1-4; 8 positions match TRBD1. Looked up from germline, CDR1 is SGDLS and CDR2 is YYNGEE. The CDR3 covers 15 residues. The V and J ends lost 3 bases and 5 bases, in that order; junction bases with no gene match: 6.

The CDR3 region has the DNA TGCAGCGTTGCAAGTCCCCCGGGAGGGTCCGGCTACACCTTC. Translating gives CSVASPPGGSGYTF. V usage is TRBV29-1 and J usage is TRBJ1-2; D not certain. Germline loops: CDR1 SQVTM, CDR2 ANQGSEA. The V end lost 4 bases, the J end lost 8 bases, and 20 bases lay between the germline ends. The CDR3 covers 14 residues.